This TCR beta chain is drawn from a study of human versus mouse CDR3 diversity and MHC coevolution. Germline V gene data show CDR1 as SGDLS and CDR2 as YYNGEE. Trimming took 0 bases from V and 2 from J; bases not matched to a gene: 5. The CDR3 is 16 amino acids. The data were produced by immunoSEQ multiplex PCR, yet TCRdb's version contains in-frame clones alone and is incomplete. This table has around 77,000 clones, around 90% appearing once. This clone was detected only once. Its antigen is currently unknown. Study-level results: Clonal inequality was lowest in most of the three human donors.

The receptor was isolated from a person between 25 and 70 years old in good health. Sequencing was done on a sample of naive CD4+ T cells from blood. Subset denoted: CD45RO-negative CD62L-positive naive CD4 T cells. J is TRBJ1-2 and V is TRBV9; TRBD1 matches at 9 bases. The CDR3 protein is CASSVGAGQGNYGYTF. DNA for the CDR3: TGTGCCAGCAGCGTAGGGGCTGGACAGGGGAACTATGGCTACACCTTC.